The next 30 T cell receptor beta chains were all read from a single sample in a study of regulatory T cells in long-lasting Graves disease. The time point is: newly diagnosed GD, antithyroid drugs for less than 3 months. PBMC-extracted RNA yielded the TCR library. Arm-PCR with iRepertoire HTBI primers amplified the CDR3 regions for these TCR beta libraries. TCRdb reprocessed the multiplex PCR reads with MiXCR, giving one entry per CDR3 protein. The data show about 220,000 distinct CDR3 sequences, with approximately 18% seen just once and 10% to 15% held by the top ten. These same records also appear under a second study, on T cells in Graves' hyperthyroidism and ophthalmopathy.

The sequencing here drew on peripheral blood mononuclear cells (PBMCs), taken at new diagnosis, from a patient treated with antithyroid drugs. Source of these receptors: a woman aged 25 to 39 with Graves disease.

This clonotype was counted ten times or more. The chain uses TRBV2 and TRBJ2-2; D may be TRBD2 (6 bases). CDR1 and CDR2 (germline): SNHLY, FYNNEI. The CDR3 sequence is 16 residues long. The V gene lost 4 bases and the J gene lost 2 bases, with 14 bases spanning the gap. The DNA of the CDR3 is TGTGCCAGCAGTGTTGGTGGAGGGACCAACACCGGGGAGCTGTTTTTT. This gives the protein CASSVGGGTNTGELFF. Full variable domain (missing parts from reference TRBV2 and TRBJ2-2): EPEVTQTPSHQVTQMGQEVILRCVPISNHLYFYWYRQILGQKVEFLVSFYNNEISEKSEIFDDQFSVERPDGSNFTLKIRSTKLEDSAMYFCASSVGGGTNTGELFFGEGSRLTVL.

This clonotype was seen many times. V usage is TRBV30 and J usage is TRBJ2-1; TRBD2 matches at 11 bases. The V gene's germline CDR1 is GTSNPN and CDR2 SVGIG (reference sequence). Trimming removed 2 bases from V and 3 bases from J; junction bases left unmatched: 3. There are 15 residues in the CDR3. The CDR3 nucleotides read TGTGCCTGGAGTCGGACTAGCGGGTTCTACAATGAGCAGTTCTTC. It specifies CAWSRTSGFYNEQFF.

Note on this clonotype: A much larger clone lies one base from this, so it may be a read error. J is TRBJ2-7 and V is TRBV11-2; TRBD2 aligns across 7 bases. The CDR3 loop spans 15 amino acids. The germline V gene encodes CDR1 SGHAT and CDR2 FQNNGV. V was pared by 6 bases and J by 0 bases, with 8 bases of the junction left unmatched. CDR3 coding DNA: TGTGCCAGCAGTTCACCAGCGGGGTCCTCCTACGAGCAGTACTTC. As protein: CASSSPAGSSYEQYF.

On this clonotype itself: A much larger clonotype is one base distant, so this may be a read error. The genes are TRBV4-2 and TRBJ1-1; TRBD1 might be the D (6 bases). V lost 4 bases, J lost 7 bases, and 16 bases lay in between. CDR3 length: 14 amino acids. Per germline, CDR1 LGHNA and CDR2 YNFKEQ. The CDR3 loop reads CASSPVGGHSEAFF. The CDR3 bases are TGTGCCAGCAGCCCGGTGGGGGGCCACAGTGAAGCTTTCTTT.

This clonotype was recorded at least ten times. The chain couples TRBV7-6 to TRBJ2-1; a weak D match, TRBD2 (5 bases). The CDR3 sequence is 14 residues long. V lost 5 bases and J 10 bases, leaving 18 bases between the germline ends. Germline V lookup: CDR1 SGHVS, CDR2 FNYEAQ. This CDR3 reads CASSPGLEPKEQFF. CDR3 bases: TGTGCCAGCAGCCCCGGACTGGAACCCAAGGAGCAGTTCTTC.

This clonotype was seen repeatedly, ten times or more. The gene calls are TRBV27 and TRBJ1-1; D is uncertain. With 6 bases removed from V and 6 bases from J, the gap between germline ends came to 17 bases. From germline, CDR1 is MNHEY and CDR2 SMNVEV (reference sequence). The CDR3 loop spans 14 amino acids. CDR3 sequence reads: CASSSRNRRSEAFF. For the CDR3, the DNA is TGTGCCAGCAGCTCGAGGAATCGACGGTCTGAAGCTTTCTTT.

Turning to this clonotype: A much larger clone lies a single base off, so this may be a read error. The CDR3 is CASSLHGADTGELSF. CDR3 bases: TGTGCCAGCAGCTTACATGGGGCCGACACCGGGGAGCTGTCTTTT. This chain joins TRBV11-2 and TRBJ2-2, with D perhaps given as TRBD1 or TRBD2 (5 bases each). There are 15 residues in the CDR3. Germline V lookup: CDR1 SGHAT, CDR2 FQNNGV.

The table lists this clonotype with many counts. CDR3 protein: CASSIGRQGFNYGYTF. The CDR3 nucleotides read TGTGCCAGTAGCATTGGCCGACAGGGTTTCAACTATGGCTACACCTTC. The J gene is TRBJ1-2, the V gene TRBV19; 7 bases align to TRBD1. The V segment lost 6 bases and the J segment 2 bases; nucleotides outside the gene matches: 12. CDR1 and CDR2 from the germline V gene are LNHDA and SQIVND (reference sequence). The CDR3 extends over 16 amino acids.

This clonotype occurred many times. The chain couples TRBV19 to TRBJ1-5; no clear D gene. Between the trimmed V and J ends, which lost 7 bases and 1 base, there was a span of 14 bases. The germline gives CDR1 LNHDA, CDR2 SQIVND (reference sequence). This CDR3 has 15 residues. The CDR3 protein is CASTNIRTSNQPQHF. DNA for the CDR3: TGTGCCAGTACCAACATCAGGACCAGCAATCAGCCCCAGCATTTT.

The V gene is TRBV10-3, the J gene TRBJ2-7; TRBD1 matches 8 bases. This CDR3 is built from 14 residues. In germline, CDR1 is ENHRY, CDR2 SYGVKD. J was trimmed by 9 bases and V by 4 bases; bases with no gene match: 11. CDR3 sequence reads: CAISGGQGGTWQYF. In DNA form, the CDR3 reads TGTGCCATCAGTGGTGGACAGGGTGGGACTTGGCAGTACTTC.

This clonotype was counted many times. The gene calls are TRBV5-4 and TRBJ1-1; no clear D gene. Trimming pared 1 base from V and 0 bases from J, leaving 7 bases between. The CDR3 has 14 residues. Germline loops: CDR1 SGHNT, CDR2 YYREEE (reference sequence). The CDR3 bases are TGTGCCAGCAGCTTGCCGGCCCTGAACACTGAAGCTTTCTTT. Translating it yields CASSLPALNTEAFF.

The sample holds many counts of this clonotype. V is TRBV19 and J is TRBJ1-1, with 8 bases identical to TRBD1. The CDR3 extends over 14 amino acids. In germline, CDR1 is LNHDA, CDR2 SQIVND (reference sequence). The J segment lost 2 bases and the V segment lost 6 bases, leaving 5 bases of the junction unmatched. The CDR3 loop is CASSMTGVNTEAFF. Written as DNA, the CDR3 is TGTGCCAGTAGCATGACAGGGGTTAACACTGAAGCTTTCTTT.

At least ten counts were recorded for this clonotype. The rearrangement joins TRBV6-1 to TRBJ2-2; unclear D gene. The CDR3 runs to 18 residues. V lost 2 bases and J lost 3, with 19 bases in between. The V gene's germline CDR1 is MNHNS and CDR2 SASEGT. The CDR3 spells CASSESIGETWDTGELFF. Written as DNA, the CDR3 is TGTGCCAGCAGTGAAAGTATTGGTGAAACTTGGGACACCGGGGAGCTGTTTTTT.

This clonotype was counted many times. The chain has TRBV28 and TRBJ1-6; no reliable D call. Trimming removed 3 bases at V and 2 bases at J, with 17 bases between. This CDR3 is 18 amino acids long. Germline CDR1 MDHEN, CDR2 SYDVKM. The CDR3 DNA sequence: TGTGCCAGCAGTTTTCGGAAAAGACGCATTCCCTATAATTCACCCCTCCACTTT. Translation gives CASSFRKRRIPYNSPLHF. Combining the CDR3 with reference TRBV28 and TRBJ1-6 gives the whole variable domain DVKVTQSSRYLVKRTGEKVFLECVQDMDHENMFWYRQDPGLGLRLIYFSYDVKMKEKGDIPEGYSVSREKKERFSLILESASTNQTSMYLCASSFRKRRIPYNSPLHFGNGTRLTVT.

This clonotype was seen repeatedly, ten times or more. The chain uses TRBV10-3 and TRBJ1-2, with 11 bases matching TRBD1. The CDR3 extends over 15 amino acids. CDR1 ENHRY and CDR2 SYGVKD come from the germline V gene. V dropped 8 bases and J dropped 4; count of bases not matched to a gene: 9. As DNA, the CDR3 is TGTGCCATCCTAGGACAGGGGGCGTCGGGCTATGGCTACACCTTC. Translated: CAILGQGASGYGYTF.

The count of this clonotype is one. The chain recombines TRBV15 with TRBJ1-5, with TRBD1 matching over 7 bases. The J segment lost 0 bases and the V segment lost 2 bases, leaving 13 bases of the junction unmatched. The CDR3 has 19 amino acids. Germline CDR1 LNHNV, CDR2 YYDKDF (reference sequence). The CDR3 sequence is CATSRSYPQTGDSNQPQHF. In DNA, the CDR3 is TGTGCCACCAGCAGAAGCTACCCTCAAACAGGGGATAGCAATCAGCCCCAGCATTTT.

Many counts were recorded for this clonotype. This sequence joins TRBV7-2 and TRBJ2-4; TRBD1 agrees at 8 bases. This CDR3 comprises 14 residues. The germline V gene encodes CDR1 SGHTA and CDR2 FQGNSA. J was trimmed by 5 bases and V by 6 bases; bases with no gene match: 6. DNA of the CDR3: TGTGCCAGCAGACGACAGGGGAGCGAAAACATTCAGTACTTC. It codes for CASRRQGSENIQYF.

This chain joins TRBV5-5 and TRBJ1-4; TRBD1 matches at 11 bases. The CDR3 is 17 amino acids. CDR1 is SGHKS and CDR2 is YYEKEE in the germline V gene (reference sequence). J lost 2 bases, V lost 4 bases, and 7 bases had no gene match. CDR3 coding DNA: TGTGCCAGCAGCCCGGGACAGGGGGGTTTGACTAATGAAAAACTGTTTTTT. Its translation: CASSPGQGGLTNEKLFF.

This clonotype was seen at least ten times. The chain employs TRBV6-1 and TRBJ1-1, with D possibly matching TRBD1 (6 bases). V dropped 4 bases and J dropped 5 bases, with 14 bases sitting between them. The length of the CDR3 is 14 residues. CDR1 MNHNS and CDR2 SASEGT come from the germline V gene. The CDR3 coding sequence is TGTGCCAGCAGTGTAGCACAGGGAAGGACTGAAGCTTTCTTT. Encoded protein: CASSVAQGRTEAFF.

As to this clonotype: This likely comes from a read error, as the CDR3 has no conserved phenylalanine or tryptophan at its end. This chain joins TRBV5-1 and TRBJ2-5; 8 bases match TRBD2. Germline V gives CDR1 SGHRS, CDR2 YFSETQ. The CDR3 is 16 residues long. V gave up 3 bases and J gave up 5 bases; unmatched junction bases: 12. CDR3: CASSSGPAGVLETQYL. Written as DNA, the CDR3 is TGCGCCAGCAGCTCGGGTCCAGCGGGAGTTCTGGAGACCCAGTACCTC.

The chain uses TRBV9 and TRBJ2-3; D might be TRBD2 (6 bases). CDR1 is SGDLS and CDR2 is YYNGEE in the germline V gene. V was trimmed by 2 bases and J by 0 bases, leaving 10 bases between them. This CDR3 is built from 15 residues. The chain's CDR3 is CASSVGGYSTDTQYF. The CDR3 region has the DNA TGTGCCAGCAGCGTTGGGGGGTATAGCACAGATACGCAGTATTTT.

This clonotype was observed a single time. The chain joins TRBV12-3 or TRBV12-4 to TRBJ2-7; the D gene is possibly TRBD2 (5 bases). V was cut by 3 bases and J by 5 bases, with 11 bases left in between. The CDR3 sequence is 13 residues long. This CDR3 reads CASSFSGVHEQYF. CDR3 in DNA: TGTGCCAGCAGTTTCTCCGGGGTCCACGAGCAGTACTTC.

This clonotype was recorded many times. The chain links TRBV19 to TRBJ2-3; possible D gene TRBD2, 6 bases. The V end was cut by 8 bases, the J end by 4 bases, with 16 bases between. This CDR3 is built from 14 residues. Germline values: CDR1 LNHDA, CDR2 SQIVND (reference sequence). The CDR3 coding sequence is TGTGCCAGTCATCCCCGGACGGGGGCAGATACGCAGTATTTT. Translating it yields CASHPRTGADTQYF.

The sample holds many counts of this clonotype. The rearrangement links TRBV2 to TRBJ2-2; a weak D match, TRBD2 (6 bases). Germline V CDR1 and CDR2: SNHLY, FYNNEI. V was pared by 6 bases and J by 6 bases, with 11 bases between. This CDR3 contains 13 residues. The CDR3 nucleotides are TGTGCCAGCAGAGTTAGCGGAGCCGGGGAGCTGTTTTTT. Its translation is CASRVSGAGELFF.

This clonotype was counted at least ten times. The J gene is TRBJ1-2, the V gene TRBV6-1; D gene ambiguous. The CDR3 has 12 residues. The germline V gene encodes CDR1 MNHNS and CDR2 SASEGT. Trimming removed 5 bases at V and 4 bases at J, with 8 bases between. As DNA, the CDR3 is TGTGCCAGCAGTCTTGGGAGCTATGGCTACACCTTC. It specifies CASSLGSYGYTF.

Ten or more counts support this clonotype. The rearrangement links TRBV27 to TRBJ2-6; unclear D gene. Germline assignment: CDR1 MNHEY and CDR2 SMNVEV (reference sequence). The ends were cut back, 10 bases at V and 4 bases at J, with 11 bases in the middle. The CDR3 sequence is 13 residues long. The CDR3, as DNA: TGTGCCACCCCTCCGAGGGGGGCCAACGTCCTGACTTTC. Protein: CATPPRGANVLTF.

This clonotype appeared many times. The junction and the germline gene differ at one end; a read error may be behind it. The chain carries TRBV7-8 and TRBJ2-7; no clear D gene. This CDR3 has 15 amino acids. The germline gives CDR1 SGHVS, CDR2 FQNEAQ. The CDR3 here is CASSLSDFETYVQYF. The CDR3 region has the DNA TGTGCCAGCAGCTTAAGTGACTTCGAGACCTACGTGCAGTACTTC.

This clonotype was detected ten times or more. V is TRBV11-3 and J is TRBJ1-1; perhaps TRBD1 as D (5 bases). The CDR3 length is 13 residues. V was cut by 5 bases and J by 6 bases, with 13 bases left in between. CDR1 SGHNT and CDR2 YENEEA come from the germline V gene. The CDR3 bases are TGTGCCAGCAGCCCCACAAGAGGGGCTGAAGCTTTCTTT. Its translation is CASSPTRGAEAFF.

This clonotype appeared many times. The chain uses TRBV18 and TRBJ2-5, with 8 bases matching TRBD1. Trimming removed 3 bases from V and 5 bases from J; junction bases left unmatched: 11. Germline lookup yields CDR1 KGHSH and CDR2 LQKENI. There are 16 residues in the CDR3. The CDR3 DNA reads TGTGCCAGCTCACCCACGAACATCAGGGGGCAGGAGACCCAGTACTTC. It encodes CASSPTNIRGQETQYF.

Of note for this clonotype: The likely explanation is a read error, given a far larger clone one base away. In DNA, the CDR3 is TGTGCCAGCACTCCTTGCGGGAGACCAGAGACCCAGTACTTC. The encoded protein is CASTPCGRPETQYF. This chain links TRBV4-2 with TRBJ2-5; 7 positions match TRBD2. The CDR3 loop spans 14 amino acids. Per germline, CDR1 LGHNA and CDR2 YNFKEQ. The V and J ends lost 7 bases and 4 bases, in that order; junction bases with no gene match: 9.